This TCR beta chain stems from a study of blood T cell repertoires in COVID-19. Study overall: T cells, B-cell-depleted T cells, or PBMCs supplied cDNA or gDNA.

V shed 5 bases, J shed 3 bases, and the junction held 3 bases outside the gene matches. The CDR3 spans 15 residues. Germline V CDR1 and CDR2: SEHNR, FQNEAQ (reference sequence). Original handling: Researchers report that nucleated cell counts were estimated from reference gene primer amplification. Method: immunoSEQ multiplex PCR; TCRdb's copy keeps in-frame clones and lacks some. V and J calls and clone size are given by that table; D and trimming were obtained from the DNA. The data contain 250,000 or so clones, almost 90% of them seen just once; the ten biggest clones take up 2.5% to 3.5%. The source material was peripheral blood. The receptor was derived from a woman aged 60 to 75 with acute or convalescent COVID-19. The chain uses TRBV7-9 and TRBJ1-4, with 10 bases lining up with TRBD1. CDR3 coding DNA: TGTGCCAGCAGCCCCGGACAGGGGGCTAATGAAAAACTGTTTTTT. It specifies CASSPGQGANEKLFF.